The 29 T cell receptor beta chains below were found in one sample sequenced in a study of T cell responses to AZD1222 COVID-19 vaccine (dated by TCRdb to 2020 to 2023). The method behind the library was the immunoSEQ multiplex PCR assay. TCRdb's version of the immuneACCESS table is confined to in-frame rearrangements and falls short of the full clone set. An unresolved V gene accounts for under half of the shortfall where checked; the remainder is of unknown origin. In all, the sample holds tens of thousands of clones, and approximately 90% of those were seen once. The biggest ten clones account for roughly a tenth of the sample. This sample's time point label indicates: baseline before first vaccination. The source was peripheral blood, collected on day 0 of AZD1222 vaccination. The receptors were sampled from an adult in good health.

Points on this clone: A junction boundary mismatches the germline segment, possibly from a read error. This chain connects TRBV27 to TRBJ1-1, with 9 nucleotides matching TRBD1. The V gene's germline CDR1 is MNHEY and CDR2 SMNVEV (reference sequence). The CDR3 is 15 residues long. The CDR3 bases are TGTGCCAGCAGTTCGACCGGGACAGGGAACCCTGAAGCTTTCTTT. Its translation: CASSSTGTGNPEAFF.

The V call is TRBV15, the J call TRBJ1-6, with D perhaps matching TRBD1 (6 bases). The V gene's germline CDR1 is LNHNV and CDR2 YYDKDF (reference sequence). The CDR3 covers 14 residues. V lost 1 base and J lost 9, with 10 bases in between. The CDR3 reads CATSRGDNRSPLHF. CDR3 in DNA: TGTGCCACCAGCAGAGGGGACAATCGTTCACCCCTCCACTTT.

CDR3 bases: TGCGCCAGCAGTGATAACCGACAGGGTCGGACAGATACGCAGTATTTT. This sequence encodes CASSDNRQGRTDTQYF. This chain links TRBV10-1 with TRBJ2-3, with TRBD1 matching over 7 bases. Unmatched junction bases numbered 9, after V lost 3 bases and J lost 3 bases. This CDR3 comprises 16 residues. Germline V CDR1 and CDR2: WNHNN, SYGVQD (reference sequence).

The chain has TRBV3-1 (or the pseudogene TRBV3-2) and TRBJ1-3; D perhaps matches TRBD1 (5 bases). From germline, CDR1 is LGHDT and CDR2 YNNKEL (reference sequence). This CDR3 is built from 16 residues. V was cut by 3 bases and J by 2 bases, with 14 bases left in between. CDR3 sequence reads: CASSQDRQTPGNTIYF. In DNA form, the CDR3 reads TGTGCCAGCAGCCAGGACCGACAGACGCCTGGAAACACCATATATTTT.

The chain joins TRBV27 to TRBJ2-2; 7 nucleotides align to TRBD2. The CDR3 is made up of 15 amino acids. Germline trimming cut 7 bases from V and 3 bases from J; bases unmatched to any gene: 8. The germline gives CDR1 MNHEY, CDR2 SMNVEV (reference sequence). The CDR3 coding sequence is TGTGCCAGCACCGATGGAGGGAGGGACACCGGGGAGCTGTTTTTT. This sequence encodes CASTDGGRDTGELFF.

V usage is TRBV4-2 and J usage is TRBJ2-1; 8 positions match TRBD2. The CDR3 runs to 15 residues. CDR1 is LGHNA, CDR2 YNFKEQ, per germline. The junction had 8 bases not matched to a gene; V was cut back by 1 base and J by 9 bases. CDR3 sequence (DNA): TGTGCCAGCAGCCAAGTCCCGGGAGGGCCAAGTGAGCAGTTCTTC. As protein: CASSQVPGGPSEQFF.

The gene calls are TRBV2 and TRBJ1-4, with D unresolved. Trimming stripped 4 bases from V and 4 bases from J, with 10 bases between. The CDR3 runs to 14 residues. CDR1 is SNHLY and CDR2 is FYNNEI in the germline V gene. The CDR3 reads CASSVERINEKLFF. CDR3 nucleotides: TGTGCCAGCAGTGTCGAGCGTATTAATGAAAAACTGTTTTTT.

CDR3 DNA sequence: TGTGCCAGCAGTTACTCGAGTGGCAGCTCCTACGAGCAGTACTTC. It codes for CASSYSSGSSYEQYF. The V call is TRBV6-5, the J call TRBJ2-7; D uncertain. Trimming took 0 bases from V and 0 from J, leaving 9 bases between them. The CDR3 has 15 amino acids. Germline-derived CDR1 and CDR2 are MNHEY and SVGAGI.

The chain has TRBV5-1 and TRBJ2-2; D possibly corresponds to TRBD2 (7 bases). Germline V gene lookup returns CDR1 SGHRS and CDR2 YFSETQ. The ends were cut back, 1 base at V and 3 bases at J, with 13 bases in the middle. This CDR3 comprises 16 residues. The CDR3 DNA reads as TGCGCCAGCAGCTTGACCGGGGGGCAGGACACCGGGGAGCTGTTTTTT. Residues: CASSLTGGQDTGELFF.

The table lists this clone with a count of one. Since a far larger clone is one base different, this is likely a read error. Other DNA variants within this sample encode the same CDR3. The chain links TRBV10-3 to TRBJ1-5; TRBD1 is a possible D gene (5 bases). CDR1 ENHRY and CDR2 SYGVKD come from the germline V gene. The CDR3 contains 14 residues. V was pared by 8 bases and J by 0 bases, with 11 bases between. CDR3 region: CAIGTGDSNQPQHF. Written as DNA, the CDR3 is TGTGCCATCGGGACTGGGGATAGCAATCAGCCCCAGCATTTT.

The chain is built from TRBV28 and TRBJ1-1, with 7 bases that match TRBD1. This CDR3 is built from 19 residues. The junction had 23 bases not matched to a gene; V was cut back by 5 bases and J by 5 bases. Germline CDR1 and CDR2: MDHEN and SYDVKM. CDR3 sequence reads: CASSLSITWGQPPQTEAFF. CDR3 bases: TGTGCCAGCAGTCTCTCTATAACCTGGGGACAGCCCCCCCAAACTGAAGCTTTCTTT.

The chain recombines TRBV2 with TRBJ2-2; possibly TRBD1 for D (6 bases). The CDR3 runs 16 residues. The V end lost 2 bases, the J end lost 6 bases, and 16 bases lay between the germline ends. The germline V gene has CDR1 SNHLY and CDR2 FYNNEI. CDR3 in amino acids: CASSEMGARLPGELFF. The CDR3 nucleotides read TGTGCCAGCAGTGAAATGGGGGCCCGTCTCCCCGGGGAGCTGTTTTTT.

The chain uses TRBV30 and TRBJ2-3, with D possibly being TRBD2 (6 bases). V lost 4 bases to trimming and J lost 0 bases, with 14 bases between them. The CDR3 runs 15 residues. Per the germline V gene, CDR1 is GTSNPN and CDR2 is SVGIG (reference sequence). CDR3 amino acids: CAWNSGGVSTDTQYF. CDR3 nucleotide sequence: TGTGCCTGGAACTCCGGCGGGGTTAGCACAGATACGCAGTATTTT. The whole variable domain, filled in from reference TRBV30 and TRBJ2-3, reads SQTIHQWPATLVQPVGSPLSLECTVEGTSNPNLYWYRQAAGRGLQLLFYSVGIGQISSEVPQNLSASRPQDRQFILSSKKLLLSDSGFYLCAWNSGGVSTDTQYFGPGTRLTVL.

The chain joins TRBV9 to TRBJ2-2; no definite D call. Germline V gives CDR1 SGDLS, CDR2 YYNGEE. This CDR3 region has 15 residues. V was pared by 3 bases and J by 5 bases, with 14 bases between. The CDR3 spells CASSATQSPTGELFF. The CDR3 nucleotides are TGTGCCAGCAGCGCCACCCAGAGCCCTACCGGGGAGCTGTTTTTT.

V usage is TRBV14 and J usage is TRBJ2-7; no clear D gene. CDR3 length: 15 residues. Deletions cut 1 base from V and 3 bases from J, with 13 bases between. CDR1 and CDR2 (germline): SGHDN, FVKESK. The CDR3 sequence: CASSQGSPRYYEQYF. Here the CDR3 DNA reads TGTGCCAGCAGCCAAGGTAGTCCGCGATACTACGAGCAGTACTTC.

The J gene is TRBJ1-4, the V gene TRBV5-4; TRBD1 agrees at 8 bases. Germline assignment: CDR1 SGHNT and CDR2 YYREEE (reference sequence). This CDR3 has 14 residues. V gave up 2 bases and J gave up 6 bases; unmatched junction bases: 3. Here the CDR3 reads CASSFGTGDEKLFF. CDR3 DNA: TGTGCCAGCAGCTTCGGGACAGGTGATGAAAAACTGTTTTTT.

The chain couples TRBV7-9 to TRBJ2-3; 7 nucleotides align to TRBD1. Germline CDR1 reads SEHNR; CDR2 reads FQNEAQ (reference sequence). J gave up 2 bases and V 8 bases, and 10 bases lay outside the gene matches. The CDR3 has 15 residues. The CDR3 protein is CASGTGVSVTDTQYF. CDR3 coding DNA: TGTGCCAGCGGAACAGGGGTCTCTGTCACAGATACGCAGTATTTT.

The V call is TRBV30, the J call TRBJ2-7, with D perhaps TRBD1 or TRBD2 (6 bases each). Trimming removed 0 bases at V and 6 bases at J, with 12 bases between. The CDR3 sequence is 13 residues long. Germline loops: CDR1 GTSNPN, CDR2 SVGIG (reference sequence). CDR3: CAWSVRGPGEQYF. In DNA form, the CDR3 reads TGTGCCTGGAGTGTTCGGGGGCCCGGCGAGCAGTACTTC.

This sequence joins TRBV5-1 and TRBJ2-7; possibly TRBD2 for D (6 bases). V lost 0 bases and J 1 base, leaving 11 bases between the germline ends. Germline V gene sequence: CDR1 SGHRS, CDR2 YFSETQ. This CDR3 contains 15 residues. CDR3 protein: CASSLAEGVSYEQYF. For the CDR3, the DNA is TGCGCCAGCAGCTTGGCGGAGGGAGTTTCCTACGAGCAGTACTTC.

The chain uses TRBV7-3 and TRBJ1-1, with a tentative D call TRBD1 (6 bases). V was shortened by 5 bases and J by 8 bases, with 18 bases between the two germline ends. CDR3 length equals 14 residues. The germline V gene has CDR1 SGHTA and CDR2 FQGTGA. The CDR3 bases are TGTGCCAGCAGCCAAGGGGCATCCGGGACAGAAGCTTTCTTT. Its protein is CASSQGASGTEAFF.

The rearrangement joins TRBV19 to TRBJ2-3; TRBD2 might be the D (5 bases). Germline loops: CDR1 LNHDA, CDR2 SQIVND (reference sequence). Trimming left V 6 bases short and J 1 base short, with 14 bases between. The CDR3 runs to 15 residues. The CDR3 here is CASRSIGVGTDTQYF. The CDR3 DNA is TGTGCCAGTAGGTCGATCGGGGTGGGCACAGATACGCAGTATTTT.

The chain combines TRBV5-1 with TRBJ1-2, with a possible D match to TRBD1 (5 bases). The CDR3 has 14 amino acids. V was cut by 3 bases and J by 5 bases, with 14 bases left in between. From germline, CDR1 is SGHRS and CDR2 YFSETQ. CDR3 bases: TGCGCCAGCAGCTCTATCACAGGCCTATATGGCTACACCTTC. Amino acids: CASSSITGLYGYTF.

This clone came up once. The chain uses TRBV18 and TRBJ2-1; 11 bases fit TRBD2. The CDR3 spans 14 residues. Germline CDR1 and CDR2: KGHSH and LQKENI. V gave up 5 bases and J gave up 8 bases; unmatched junction bases: 5. The CDR3 nucleotides are TGTGCCAGCTCAACTAGCGGGAGTCGCGATGAGCAGTTCTTC. This codes for CASSTSGSRDEQFF.

The chain recombines TRBV10-2 with TRBJ1-5; 8 bases align to TRBD1. The CDR3 sequence is 15 residues long. The J segment lost 2 bases and the V segment lost 6 bases, leaving 6 bases of the junction unmatched. The germline gives CDR1 WSHSY, CDR2 SAAADI. The CDR3 region is CASRPSGGGNQPQHF. The CDR3 DNA reads TGCGCCAGCAGACCCTCAGGGGGCGGCAATCAGCCCCAGCATTTT.

The genes are TRBV15 and TRBJ2-2; 7 nucleotides agree with TRBD1. The CDR3 loop spans 15 amino acids. V lost 10 bases, J lost 4 bases, and 12 bases stayed unmatched. Germline assignment: CDR1 LNHNV and CDR2 YYDKDF (reference sequence). For the CDR3, the DNA is TGTGCCAGCGGACAGGACCTCGACATCACCGGGGAGCTGTTTTTT. As protein: CASGQDLDITGELFF.

The CDR3 coding sequence is TGTGCCTGCGCCCCGGGACTCTCGAACACCGGGGAGCTGTTTTTT. This gives the protein CACAPGLSNTGELFF. V is TRBV30 and J is TRBJ2-2, with D maybe TRBD2 (6 bases). Germline V gene data show CDR1 as GTSNPN and CDR2 as SVGIG (reference sequence). This CDR3 spans 15 amino acids. Trimming cost V 6 bases and J 0 bases, with 14 bases left between them. The full variable domain, its missing parts supplied by reference TRBV30 and TRBJ2-2, is SQTIHQWPATLVQPVGSPLSLECTVEGTSNPNLYWYRQAAGRGLQLLFYSVGIGQISSEVPQNLSASRPQDRQFILSSKKLLLSDSGFYLCACAPGLSNTGELFFGEGSRLTVL.

The rearrangement joins TRBV19 to TRBJ2-6, with no clear D. This CDR3 region has 16 residues. V shed 7 bases and J shed 0 bases, with 13 bases lying between them. Looked up from germline, CDR1 is LNHDA and CDR2 is SQIVND (reference sequence). The CDR3 nucleotides read TGTGCCAGTACTTGGAGCGTGGGCTCTGGGGCCAACGTCCTGACTTTC. It specifies CASTWSVGSGANVLTF.

V gene TRBV30 combines with J gene TRBJ1-6, with D uncertain. This CDR3 is 15 amino acids long. Germline V gene sequence: CDR1 GTSNPN, CDR2 SVGIG (reference sequence). Trimming took 5 bases from V and 1 from J, leaving 12 bases between them. The CDR3 sequence is CAWEELGSYNSPLHF. CDR3 bases: TGTGCCTGGGAAGAATTAGGATCCTATAATTCACCCCTCCACTTT. The entire variable domain, with the rest obtained from reference TRBV30 and TRBJ1-6, is as follows: SQTIHQWPATLVQPVGSPLSLECTVEGTSNPNLYWYRQAAGRGLQLLFYSVGIGQISSEVPQNLSASRPQDRQFILSSKKLLLSDSGFYLCAWEELGSYNSPLHFGNGTRLTVT.

A few counts support this clone. The V call is TRBV29-1, the J call TRBJ2-2, with TRBD1 identical over 7 bases. Trimming at V came to 6 bases and at J to 5 bases, leaving 3 bases not matched to a gene. The CDR3 is 12 amino acids. CDR1 is SQVTM, CDR2 ANQGSEA, per germline. The CDR3 spells CSVQGQTGELFF. The CDR3 nucleotides are TGCAGCGTGCAGGGACAGACCGGGGAGCTGTTTTTT.